The 11 T cell receptor beta chains below all came from one sample that was sequenced in a study of blood T cell repertoires in COVID-19 (dated by TCRdb to the early 2020s). The library was obtained by the immunoSEQ multiplex PCR assay. In its TCRdb copy, this immuneACCESS table keeps in-frame sequences only and misses some clones. Where compared with another copy, unresolved V genes explain less than half of these, and the others have no known cause. The sample profile shows about 410,000 clones; roughly 88% of them were found once. Jointly, the top ten make up around 1.4% of the sample. The specimen was peripheral blood. These receptors originate from a woman in her 30s with active or convalescent COVID-19.

About this clone: The sample holds other DNA sequences that translate to the same CDR3. The chain has TRBV6-5 and TRBJ2-5, with 10 bases that match TRBD2. Germline V gene lookup returns CDR1 MNHEY and CDR2 SVGAGI. V dropped 4 bases and J dropped 2; count of bases not matched to a gene: 1. This CDR3 has 14 amino acids. As DNA, the CDR3 is TGTGCCAGCAGTTGGACTAGCGGACAAGAGACCCAGTACTTC. Its translation is CASSWTSGQETQYF.

The rearrangement joins TRBV14 to TRBJ1-1; tentatively, D is TRBD1 (5 bases). This CDR3 spans 13 amino acids. Germline V gene sequence: CDR1 SGHDN, CDR2 FVKESK. Trimming took 3 bases from V and 4 from J, leaving 9 bases between them. The CDR3 loop reads CASSQSRGTEAFF. DNA of the CDR3: TGTGCCAGCAGCCAGAGTAGGGGCACTGAAGCTTTCTTT.

This sequence joins TRBV7-2 and TRBJ1-6; TRBD1 might be the D (6 bases). Germline V gives CDR1 SGHTA, CDR2 FQGNSA. The CDR3 has 16 amino acids. The V end was cut by 5 bases, the J end by 0 bases, with 11 bases between. The CDR3 spells CASSRSTGSYNSPLHF. CDR3 in DNA: TGTGCCAGCAGCCGCTCGACAGGCTCCTATAATTCACCCCTCCACTTT. Looking up the rest from reference TRBV7-2 and TRBJ1-6 gives the full variable domain: GAGVSQSPSNKVTEKGKDVELRCDPISGHTALYWYRQSLGQGLEFLIYFQGNSAPDKSGLPSDRFSAERTGGSVSTLTIQRTQQEDSAVYLCASSRSTGSYNSPLHFGNGTRLTVT.

The chain has TRBV5-4 and TRBJ2-6, with 8 positions matching TRBD1. There are 19 residues in the CDR3. The V gene's germline CDR1 is SGHNT and CDR2 YYREEE (reference sequence). The J segment lost 3 bases and the V segment lost 4 bases, leaving 15 bases of the junction unmatched. The CDR3 protein is CASSIRTGSSFLGANVLTF. The DNA of the CDR3 is TGTGCCAGCAGCATTCGGACAGGGTCCTCCTTCCTTGGGGCCAACGTCCTGACTTTC.

The rearrangement links TRBV27 to TRBJ2-2; D perhaps matches TRBD1 (5 bases). CDR1 MNHEY and CDR2 SMNVEV come from the germline V gene (reference sequence). V lost 7 bases, J lost 0 bases, and 18 bases lay in between. The CDR3 consists of 17 residues. In DNA, the CDR3 is TGTGCCAGCAAGTTCCGGATAGGGGAAGCGAACACCGGGGAGCTGTTTTTT. Protein product: CASKFRIGEANTGELFF.

The sample holds many counts of this clone. V gene TRBV18 combines with J gene TRBJ1-2, with D perhaps TRBD1 (6 bases). Germline CDR1 reads KGHSH; CDR2 reads LQKENI. The CDR3 contains 14 residues. V dropped 0 bases and J dropped 4 bases, with 9 bases sitting between them. The CDR3 loop is CASSPPGQFYGYTF. CDR3 bases: TGTGCCAGCTCACCACCAGGACAGTTCTATGGCTACACCTTC.

The J gene is TRBJ2-5, the V gene TRBV6-6; 11 bases match TRBD2. CDR1 MNHNY and CDR2 SVGAGI come from the germline V gene (reference sequence). With V trimmed by 8 bases and J by 2 bases, 7 bases remained unmatched. The CDR3 contains 15 residues. CDR3 DNA sequence: TGTGCCAGCGGGGGGGGACTAGCGGTACAAGAGACCCAGTACTTC. It specifies CASGGGLAVQETQYF.

V is TRBV6-1 and J is TRBJ1-3; tentatively, D is TRBD1 (5 bases). With 1 base removed from V and 0 bases from J, the gap between germline ends came to 10 bases. The CDR3 extends over 16 amino acids. Germline V gene lookup returns CDR1 MNHNS and CDR2 SASEGT. CDR3 coding DNA: TGTGCCAGCAGTGAAGTGGCAGGGCTCTCTGGAAACACCATATATTTT. Protein: CASSEVAGLSGNTIYF.

The chain joins TRBV3-1 (or the pseudogene TRBV3-2) to TRBJ1-3, with D perhaps matching TRBD1 (6 bases). CDR1 is LGHDT, CDR2 YNNKEL, per germline (reference sequence). The CDR3 totals 15 residues. V was clipped by 4 bases and J by 2 bases, with 12 bases between them. The CDR3 protein is CASSRGTTAGNTIYF. For the CDR3, the DNA is TGTGCCAGCAGCCGTGGGACAACAGCTGGAAACACCATATATTTT.

Here the CDR3 reads CASSLGDSPYGYTF. In nucleotides, the CDR3 is TGCGCCAGCAGCTTGGGAGACAGCCCCTATGGCTACACCTTC. The V and J genes are TRBV5-1 and TRBJ1-2, with D perhaps TRBD1 (5 bases). Trimming took 0 bases from V and 4 from J, leaving 10 bases between them. The CDR3 consists of 14 residues. Germline lookup yields CDR1 SGHRS and CDR2 YFSETQ.

This chain links TRBV7-2 with TRBJ2-7; no definite D call. Germline CDR1 is SGHTA and CDR2 is FQGNSA. V shed 2 bases and J shed 6 bases, with 8 bases lying between them. This CDR3 has 12 amino acids. Written as DNA, the CDR3 is TGTGCCAGCAGCTTACCACACACCGAGCAGTACTTC. It specifies CASSLPHTEQYF.